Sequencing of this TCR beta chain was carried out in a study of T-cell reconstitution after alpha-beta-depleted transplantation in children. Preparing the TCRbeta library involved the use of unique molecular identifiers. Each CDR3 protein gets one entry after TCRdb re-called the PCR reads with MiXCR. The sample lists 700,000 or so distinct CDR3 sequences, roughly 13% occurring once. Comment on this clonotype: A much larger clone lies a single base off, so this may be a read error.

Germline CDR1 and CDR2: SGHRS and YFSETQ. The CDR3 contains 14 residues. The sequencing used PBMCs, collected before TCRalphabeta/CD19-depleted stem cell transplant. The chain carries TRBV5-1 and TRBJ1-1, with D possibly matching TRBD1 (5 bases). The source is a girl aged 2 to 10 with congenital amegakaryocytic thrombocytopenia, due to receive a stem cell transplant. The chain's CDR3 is CASGLGVQNTEAFF. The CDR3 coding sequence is TGCGCCAGCGGCTTGGGGGTTCAGAACACTGAAGCTTTCTTT.